These 8 T cell receptor beta chains came from one sample sequenced in a study of blood T cell repertoires in COVID-19. Only in-frame clones appear in the TCRdb table, and some are missing; sequencing was by immunoSEQ multiplex PCR. The sample contains approximately 80,000 clones, 80% to 85% of which appear only once. Sequencing used peripheral blood. The receptors shown here come from an elderly man with acute or convalescent COVID-19.

This sequence joins TRBV4-1 and TRBJ2-1; 7 nucleotides agree with TRBD2. The germline V gene has CDR1 MGHRA and CDR2 YSYEKL. The CDR3 spans 15 residues. V lost 4 bases, J lost 9 bases, and 12 bases stayed unmatched. CDR3: CASSLDGGRASEQFF. The CDR3 region has the DNA TGCGCCAGCAGCCTTGACGGGGGGAGGGCAAGTGAGCAGTTCTTC.

This clone was counted between two and nine times. The chain carries TRBV7-9 and TRBJ2-7; no reliable D call. CDR1 is SEHNR, CDR2 FQNEAQ, per germline (reference sequence). Trimming cost V 7 bases and J 0 bases, with 7 bases left between them. This CDR3 contains 12 residues. In DNA, the CDR3 is TGTGCCAGCACATCGAGCTCCTACGAGCAGTACTTC. Its translation is CASTSSSYEQYF.

The J gene is TRBJ1-1, the V gene TRBV2; D uncertain. V was trimmed by 7 bases and J by 0 bases, leaving 6 bases between them. CDR1 and CDR2 (germline): SNHLY, FYNNEI. The CDR3 has 12 amino acids. This CDR3 is CASNGVNTEAFF. Here the CDR3 DNA reads TGTGCCAGCAACGGGGTGAACACTGAAGCTTTCTTT.

This clone was counted a few times. The chain employs TRBV10-3 and TRBJ2-5; no definite D call. Between the trimmed V and J ends, which lost 4 bases and 3 bases, there was a span of 9 bases. Germline V gene lookup returns CDR1 ENHRY and CDR2 SYGVKD. The CDR3 contains 13 residues. The CDR3 coding sequence is TGTGCCATCAGTGCATCACAGAAAGAGACCCAGTACTTC. This gives the protein CAISASQKETQYF.

This clone was observed a single time. The rearrangement joins TRBV14 to TRBJ2-2, with 10 bases fitting TRBD1. After removal of 8 bases from V and 6 bases from J, the junction contained 9 bases not matched to a gene. The CDR3 spans 15 residues. Germline V gene lookup returns CDR1 SGHDN and CDR2 FVKESK. CDR3 region: CASGLGTGVSGELFF. In DNA form, the CDR3 reads TGTGCCAGCGGTCTCGGGACAGGGGTTTCCGGGGAGCTGTTTTTT.

This sequence joins TRBV27 and TRBJ1-4; weak D call: TRBD1 (5 bases). This CDR3 region has 14 residues. Per the germline V gene, CDR1 is MNHEY and CDR2 is SMNVEV (reference sequence). V lost 5 bases and J 5 bases, leaving 12 bases between the germline ends. CDR3 DNA: TGTGCCAGCAGTCCCCAGGGAGGCAATGAAAAACTGTTTTTT. Translating gives CASSPQGGNEKLFF.

This chain joins TRBV6-5 and TRBJ1-1; D might be TRBD1 (5 bases). Germline-derived CDR1 and CDR2 are MNHEY and SVGAGI. The germline V and J ends were trimmed by 3 bases and 0 bases, with 11 bases remaining between them. The CDR3 totals 15 residues. CDR3 nucleotides: TGTGCCAGCAGTTATGCCAGGGAAGTGAACACTGAAGCTTTCTTT. Residues: CASSYAREVNTEAFF.

This clone showed up just a few times. Sequence at one end of the junction differs from germline and may be a read error. The chain couples TRBV28 to TRBJ2-7; D is perhaps TRBD2 (6 bases). CDR3 size: 10 residues. CDR1 and CDR2 (germline): MDHEN, SYDVKM. The CDR3 loop is CASGRDLKDF. Here the CDR3 DNA reads TGTGCCAGCGGCCGGGACTTAAAAGACTTC.